This is a list of T cell receptor beta chains from one sample in a study of Ad26.COV2.S vaccination and SARS-CoV-2 variants. The assay was immunoSEQ multiplex PCR, and TCRdb's table has in-frame clones only and misses some. The repertoire holds about 680,000 clones, with roughly nine tenths as singletons. Specimen: peripheral blood, collected in a trial of Ad26.COV2.S vaccine versus placebo. These TCRs come from a person aged 18 to 59 who received the Ad26.COV2.S COVID-19 vaccine or a placebo. Each CDR3 is given with its conserved first and last residue. A D gene is named only where the DNA matches it firmly. Expanded clones are given a class, and other clones once, few, many or no size at all.

D gene,clone size,J gene,V gene,CDR3 DNA,CDR3 protein
NA,NA,TRBJ1-4,TRBV15,TGTGCCACCAGCAGCGCAACTAATGAAAAACTGTTTTTT,CATSSATNEKLFF
NA,few,TRBJ1-1,TRBV12-3/TRBV12-4,TGTGCCAGCAGCCCGCAGGGTGGGACTGAAGCTTTCTTT,CASSPQGGTEAFF
TRBD2,NA,TRBJ2-2,TRBV24-1,TGTGCCACCAGTGATTTCCCCGGGAGGACGGAGAACACCGGGGAGCTGTTTTTT,CATSDFPGRTENTGELFF
TRBD1,NA,TRBJ2-2,TRBV30,TGTGCCTGGAGTGTACGGGGACAGGGGAACACCGGGGAGCTGTTTTTT,CAWSVRGQGNTGELFF
NA,NA,TRBJ1-1,TRBV7-2,TGTGCCAGCAGGCGAGAGTTGAACACTGAAGCTTTCTTT,CASRRELNTEAFF
NA,once,TRBJ1-1,TRBV6-5,TGTGCCAGCAACCTCCAGGGGAACACTGAAGCTTTCTTT,CASNLQGNTEAFF
NA,once,TRBJ2-1,TRBV18,TGTGCCAGCTCACCAGTACGAGGGGGGCCCAATGAGCAGTTCTTC,CASSPVRGGPNEQFF
NA,few,TRBJ2-7,TRBV11-2,TGTGCCAGCAGCTTAGCTGTTCGGGGAGGCTACGAGCAGTACTTC,CASSLAVRGGYEQYF
TRBD2,NA,TRBJ2-1,TRBV5-1,TGCGCCAGCAGCTTGGAGACTAGCTCCAATGAGCAGTTCTTC,CASSLETSSNEQFF
NA,NA,TRBJ2-1,TRBV12-3/TRBV12-4,TGTGCCAGCAGTTTAGGGGGACCGGCGGGGCAGTTCTTC,CASSLGGPAGQFF
NA,NA,TRBJ1-6,TRBV6-1,TGTGCCAGCAGTGAAGCCGTGGGTAATTCACCCCTCCACTTT,CASSEAVGNSPLHF
NA,NA,TRBJ1-2,TRBV20-1,TGCAGTGCTAGTGGGGACACGGGAAGCTACACCTTC,CSASGDTGSYTF
NA,NA,TRBJ2-5,TRBV5-1,TGCGCCAGCAGCTACCCCGACTACCCCGTAATTGGGACCCAGTACTTC,CASSYPDYPVIGTQYF
NA,NA,TRBJ2-4,TRBV5-4,TGTGCCAGCAGCTTTCAGGGAGCCAAAAACATTCAGTACTTC,CASSFQGAKNIQYF
NA,NA,TRBJ1-1,TRBV19,TGTGCCAGTAGTATGTTCGGGACGACTGAAGCTTTCTTT,CASSMFGTTEAFF
NA,NA,TRBJ2-3,TRBV7-2,TGTGCCAGCAGCTTGACGGGGGGCAGAAGAAAAGATACGCAGTATTTT,CASSLTGGRRKDTQYF
TRBD1,NA,TRBJ1-2,TRBV12-3/TRBV12-4,TGTGCCAGCACTGAAGGGGGCGCTTATGGCTACACCTTC,CASTEGGAYGYTF
NA,once,TRBJ1-5,TRBV7-2,TGTGCCAGCAGCTTAGTAGACAGCAACAATCAGCCCCAGCATTTT,CASSLVDSNNQPQHF
NA,NA,TRBJ2-6,TRBV6-6,TGTGCCAGCAGTTACGTTGGGGCCAACGTCCTGACTTTC,CASSYVGANVLTF
NA,NA,TRBJ2-3,TRBV6-4,TGTGCCAGCAGTGGCGAGGGAGGAACAGATACGCAGTATTTT,CASSGEGGTDTQYF
NA,NA,TRBJ2-1,TRBV24-1,TGTGCCACCAGTGATACAGGTTACAATGAGCAGTTCTTC,CATSDTGYNEQFF
TRBD1,NA,TRBJ2-6,TRBV5-4,TGTGCCAGCAGCCGCCCGGGCGACAGGGGGCTCTCTGGGGCCAACGTCCTGACTTTC,CASSRPGDRGLSGANVLTF
NA,NA,TRBJ1-5,TRBV19,TGTGCCAGTAGTCCAGCGGGACGGCGCGTAGGGCCCCAGCATTTT,CASSPAGRRVGPQHF
TRBD2,NA,TRBJ2-2,TRBV3-1/TRBV3-2,TGTGCCAGCAGCTTTGGCGGGGGGTACTCTGGCACCGGGGAGCTGTTTTTT,CASSFGGGYSGTGELFF
NA,NA,TRBJ1-4,TRBV2,TGTGCCAGCAATGGGCAACTTAATGAAAAACTGTTTTTT,CASNGQLNEKLFF
TRBD1,NA,TRBJ2-1,TRBV30,TGTGCCTGGTCACAGGGGGCGTTTCGTGAGCAGTTCTTC,CAWSQGAFREQFF
NA,once,TRBJ2-7,TRBV10-2,TGCGCCAGCAGTGGAGACTCCTACGAGCAGTACTTC,CASSGDSYEQYF
NA,NA,TRBJ2-7,TRBV6-5,TGTGCCAGCAGTTACTTTAGTGGCTACGAGCAGTACTTC,CASSYFSGYEQYF
NA,NA,TRBJ2-7,TRBV24-1,TGTGCCACCAGCCAGAACGGGGAGCAGTACTTC,CATSQNGEQYF
NA,NA,TRBJ2-5,TRBV30,TGTGCCTGGAGTGATGTTGGCAGCTCGGGGGCCCAGTACTTC,CAWSDVGSSGAQYF
NA,NA,TRBJ1-2,TRBV7-9,TGTGCCAGCAGCTCAGAGGCCTCTAGAGTCTCTGGCTACACCTTC,CASSSEASRVSGYTF
TRBD1,NA,TRBJ2-2,TRBV29-1,TGCAGCGTCGCAGACAGGGGGCTTGGGGAGCTGTTTTTT,CSVADRGLGELFF